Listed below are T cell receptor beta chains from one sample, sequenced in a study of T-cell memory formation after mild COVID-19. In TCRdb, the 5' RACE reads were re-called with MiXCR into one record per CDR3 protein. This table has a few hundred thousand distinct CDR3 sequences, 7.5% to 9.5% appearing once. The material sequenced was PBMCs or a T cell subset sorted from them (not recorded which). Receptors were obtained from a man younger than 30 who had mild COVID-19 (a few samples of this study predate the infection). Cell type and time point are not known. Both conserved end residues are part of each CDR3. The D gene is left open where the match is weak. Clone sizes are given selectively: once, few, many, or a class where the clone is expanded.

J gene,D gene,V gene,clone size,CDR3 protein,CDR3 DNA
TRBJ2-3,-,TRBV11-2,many,CASSFGDTITQYF,TGTGCCAGCAGCTTTGGGGACACGATAACGCAGTATTTT
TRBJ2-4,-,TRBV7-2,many,CASSLASEHIQYF,TGTGCCAGCAGCTTAGCTAGCGAGCACATTCAGTACTTC
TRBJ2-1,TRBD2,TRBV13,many,CASSRGRPYNEQFF,TGTGCCAGCAGCCGCGGGAGGCCCTACAATGAGCAGTTCTTC
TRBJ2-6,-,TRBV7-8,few,CASSLVPGVGANVLTF,TGTGCCAGCAGCTTAGTGCCGGGGGTTGGGGCCAACGTCCTGACTTTC
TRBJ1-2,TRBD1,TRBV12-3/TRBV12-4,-,CASKVAGTGRYGYTF,TGTGCCAGCAAGGTTGCTGGGACAGGCCGCTATGGCTACACCTTC
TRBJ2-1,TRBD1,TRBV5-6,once,CASSLVTGAQFF,TGTGCCAGCAGCTTGGTGACAGGGGCGCAGTTCTTC
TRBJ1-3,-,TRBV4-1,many,CASSQDPPGGSGNTIYF,TGCGCCAGCAGCCAAGATCCTCCTGGGGGATCTGGAAACACCATATATTTT
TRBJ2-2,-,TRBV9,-,CASSVGNGELFF,TGTGCCAGCAGCGTGGGGAACGGGGAGCTGTTTTTT
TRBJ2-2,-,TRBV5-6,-,CASSLDPKGGVGELFF,TGTGCCAGCAGCTTGGATCCCAAGGGGGGTGTCGGGGAGCTGTTTTTT
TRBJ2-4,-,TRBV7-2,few,CASSPLDYPGNIQYF,TGTGCCAGCAGTCCCCTCGACTACCCGGGAAACATTCAGTACTTC
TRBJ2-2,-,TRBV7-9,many,CASSLLGTGELFF,TGTGCCAGCAGCTTACTGGGAACCGGGGAGCTGTTTTTT
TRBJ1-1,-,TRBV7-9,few,CASSFRSGTTEAFF,TGTGCCAGCAGCTTTAGATCCGGGACGACTGAAGCTTTCTTT
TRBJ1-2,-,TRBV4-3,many,CASSQVLQNYGYTF,TGCGCCAGCAGCCAAGTCCTGCAGAACTATGGCTACACCTTC
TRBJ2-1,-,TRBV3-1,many,CASSPPGASYNEQFF,TGTGCCAGCAGCCCTCCGGGAGCCTCCTACAATGAGCAGTTCTTC
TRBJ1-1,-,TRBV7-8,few,CAAGVGYTEAFF,TGTGCCGCAGGGGTAGGTTACACTGAAGCTTTCTTT
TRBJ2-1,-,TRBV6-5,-,CASSYSGPGNEQFF,TGTGCCAGCAGTTACTCCGGCCCCGGGAATGAGCAGTTCTTC
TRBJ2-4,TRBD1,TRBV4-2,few,CASSQGGQGKDIQYF,TGTGCCAGCAGCCAAGGGGGACAGGGGAAAGACATTCAGTACTTC
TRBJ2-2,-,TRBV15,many,CATSRGELFF,TGTGCCACCAGCCGCGGGGAGCTGTTTTTT
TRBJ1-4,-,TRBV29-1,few,CSVTNKSRDLLGNEKLFF,TGCAGCGTCACCAATAAGTCCCGGGACCTCTTGGGAAATGAAAAACTGTTTTTT
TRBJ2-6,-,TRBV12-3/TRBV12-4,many,CASSLGGGGSGANVLTF,TGTGCCAGCAGTTTGGGGGGCGGAGGTTCCGGGGCCAACGTCCTGACTTTC
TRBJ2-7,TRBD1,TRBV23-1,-,CASSQPGTVIGSFCEQYF,TGCGCCAGCAGTCAACCCGGGACAGTTATAGGCAGTTTCTGCGAGCAGTACTTC
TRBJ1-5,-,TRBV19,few,CATRVPGQPQHF,TGTGCCACGAGGGTTCCAGGCCAGCCCCAGCATTTT
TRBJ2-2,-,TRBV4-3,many,CASSQGGGARGNTGELFF,TGCGCCAGCAGCCAAGGTGGGGGGGCGCGGGGAAACACCGGGGAGCTGTTTTTT
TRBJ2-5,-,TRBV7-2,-,CASSSNPGAETQYF,TGTGCCAGCAGCTCAAACCCCGGGGCAGAGACCCAGTACTTC
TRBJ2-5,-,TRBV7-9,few,CASSLGPRGVQETQYF,TGTGCCAGCAGCTTGGGGCCCCGGGGAGTCCAAGAGACCCAGTACTTC
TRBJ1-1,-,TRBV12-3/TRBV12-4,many,CASSFGGGTEAFF,TGTGCCAGCAGCTTCGGGGGGGGTACTGAAGCTTTCTTT
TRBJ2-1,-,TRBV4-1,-,CASSQEGGAVDEQFF,TGCGCCAGCAGCCAAGAAGGGGGGGCGGTCGATGAGCAGTTCTTC
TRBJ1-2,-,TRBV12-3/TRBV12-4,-,CASSLGNIPSYGYTF,TGTGCCAGCAGTTTAGGGAACATTCCGAGCTATGGCTACACCTTC
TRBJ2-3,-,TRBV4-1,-,CASSQVTGPDTQYF,TGCGCCAGCAGCCAAGTCACAGGCCCAGATACGCAGTATTTT
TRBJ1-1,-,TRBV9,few,CASSPYGSRDTEAFF,TGTGCCAGCAGCCCTTACGGTTCTAGGGACACTGAAGCTTTCTTT
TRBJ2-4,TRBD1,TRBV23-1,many,CASSPGQGKNIQYF,TGCGCCAGCAGCCCGGGACAGGGCAAAAACATTCAGTACTTC
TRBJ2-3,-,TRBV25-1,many,CASSDRPSTDTQYF,TGTGCCAGCAGTGATCGGCCTAGCACAGATACGCAGTATTTT
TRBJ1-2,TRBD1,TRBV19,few,CASSMSGTANYGYTF,TGTGCCAGTAGTATGTCGGGGACAGCTAACTATGGCTACACCTTC
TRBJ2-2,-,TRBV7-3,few,CASSFPRARGTGELFF,TGTGCCAGCAGCTTTCCACGGGCTAGGGGCACCGGGGAGCTGTTTTTT
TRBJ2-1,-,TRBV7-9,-,CASSFQGGNEQFF,TGTGCCAGCAGCTTTCAGGGGGGCAATGAGCAGTTCTTC
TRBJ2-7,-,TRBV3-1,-,CASSLDGYYEQYF,TGTGCCAGCAGCCTGGACGGATACTACGAGCAGTACTTC
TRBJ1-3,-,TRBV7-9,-,CASTPLFGGTIYF,TGTGCCAGCACCCCTCTCTTTGGAGGCACCATATATTTT
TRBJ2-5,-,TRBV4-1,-,CASSQERVYQETQYF,TGCGCCAGCAGCCAAGAGCGGGTGTACCAAGAGACCCAGTACTTT
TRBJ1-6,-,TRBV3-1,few,CASSQSIEGSYNSPLHF,TGTGCCAGCAGCCAAAGTATAGAAGGCTCCTATAATTCACCCCTCCACTTT
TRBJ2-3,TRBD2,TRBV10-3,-,CAISGRSGGALDDTQYF,TGTGCCATCAGTGGCCGAAGCGGGGGGGCCTTAGACGATACGCAGTATTTT
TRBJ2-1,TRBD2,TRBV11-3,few,CASSLDQGGTSGAYNEQFF,TGTGCCAGCAGCTTAGATCAGGGGGGGACTAGCGGGGCCTACAATGAGCAGTTCTTC